This T cell receptor (beta chain) originates from a study of beta chain features in type 1 diabetes. Study-wide points: There was a moderate but significant shortening of TCRB CDR3s in all four CD4+ subsets of Type 1 diabetes patients. Whether HLA type influences TCRB rearrangement remained unresolved here. VDJ junctions sequenced from type 1 diabetes patients showed fewer insertions and more deletions. The cDNA sequencing approach could over-represent high-TCR-expressing cells.

The germline V and J ends were trimmed by 6 bases and 6 bases, with 9 bases remaining between them. The CDR3 sequence is 12 residues long. CDR1 is SNHLY, CDR2 FYNNEI, per germline. Expressed TCRB transcripts were sequenced because the entire RNA isolate underwent reverse transcription. The repertoire was sequenced with immunoSEQ multiplex PCR; TCRdb's copy has only in-frame clones and lacks some. This table holds hundreds of thousands of clones, roughly 12% found once. Details on this clone: Its antigen is not known.

The chain carries TRBV2 and TRBJ1-5; D is ambiguous. This clonotype was sampled from a man younger than 35 with type 1 diabetes. The sequenced material came from naive CD4+ T cells from blood. In nucleotides, the CDR3 is TGTGCCAGCAGCCCTGTAGGTCAGCCCCAGCATTTT. Amino acid sequence: CASSPVGQPQHF.